This T cell receptor beta chain was captured in a study of blood T cells in healthy people across ages. The authors ran a second PCR of 7 to 11 cycles using a sample-barcoded 5' primer and a J-beta primer mix. TCRdb ran MiXCR on the 5' RACE reads and lists one entry per CDR3 protein. Among roughly 1,500,000 distinct CDR3 sequences, 30% to 40% were seen once, and the ten largest hold about 11%. The clonotype was recovered from a woman aged 25 to 39 in good health. The sequencing sample was made of blood.

CDR3 coding DNA: TGCAGTGCTAGAGATTCTGGGATCGGGGCCAACGTCCTGACTTTC. Residues: CSARDSGIGANVLTF. V and J are TRBV20-1 and TRBJ2-6; D is uncertain. CDR3 length: 15 residues. Deletions cut 0 bases from V and 4 bases from J, with 10 bases between. The germline V gene has CDR1 DFQATT and CDR2 SNEGSKA (reference sequence).